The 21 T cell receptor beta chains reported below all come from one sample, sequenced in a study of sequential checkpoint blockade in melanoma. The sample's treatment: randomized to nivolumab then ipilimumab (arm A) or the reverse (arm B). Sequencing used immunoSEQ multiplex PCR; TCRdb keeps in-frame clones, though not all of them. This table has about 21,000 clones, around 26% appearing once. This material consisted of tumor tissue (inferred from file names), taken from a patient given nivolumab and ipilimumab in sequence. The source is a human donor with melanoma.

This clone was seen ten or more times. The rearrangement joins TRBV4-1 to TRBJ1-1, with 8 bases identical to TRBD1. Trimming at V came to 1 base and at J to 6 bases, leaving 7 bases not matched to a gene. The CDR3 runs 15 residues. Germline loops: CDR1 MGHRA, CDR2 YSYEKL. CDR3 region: CASSQVGQGAAEAFF. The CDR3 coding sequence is TGCGCCAGCAGCCAAGTAGGCCAGGGGGCGGCTGAAGCTTTCTTT.

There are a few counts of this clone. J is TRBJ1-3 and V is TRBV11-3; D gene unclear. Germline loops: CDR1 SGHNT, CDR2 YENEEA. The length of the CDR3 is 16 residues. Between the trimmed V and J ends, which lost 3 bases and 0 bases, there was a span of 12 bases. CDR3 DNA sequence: TGTGCCAGCAGCTTGTCACCGACGGGCTCTGGAAACACCATATATTTT. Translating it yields CASSLSPTGSGNTIYF.

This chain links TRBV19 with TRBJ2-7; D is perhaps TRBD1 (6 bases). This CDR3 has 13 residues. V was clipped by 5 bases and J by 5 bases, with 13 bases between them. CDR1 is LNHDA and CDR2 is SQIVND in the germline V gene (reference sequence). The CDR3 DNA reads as TGTGCCAGTAGTGACAGGTTCGGCGACGAGCAGTACTTC. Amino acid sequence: CASSDRFGDEQYF.

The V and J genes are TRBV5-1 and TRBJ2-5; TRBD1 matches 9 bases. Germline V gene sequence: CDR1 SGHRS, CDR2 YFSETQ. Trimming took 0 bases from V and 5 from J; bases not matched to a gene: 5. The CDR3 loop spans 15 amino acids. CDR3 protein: CASSLDRQGDETQYF. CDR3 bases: TGCGCCAGCAGCTTGGACCGACAGGGGGATGAGACCCAGTACTTC. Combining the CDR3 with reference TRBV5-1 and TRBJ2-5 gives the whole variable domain KAGVTQTPRYLIKTRGQQVTLSCSPISGHRSVSWYQQTPGQGLQFLFEYFSETQRNKGNFPGRFSGRQFSNSRSEMNVSTLELGDSALYLCASSLDRQGDETQYFGPGTRLLVL.

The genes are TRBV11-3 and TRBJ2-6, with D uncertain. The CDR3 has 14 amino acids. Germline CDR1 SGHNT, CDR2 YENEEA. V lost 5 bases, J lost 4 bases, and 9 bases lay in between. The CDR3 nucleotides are TGTGCCAGCAGCCCCGCCTCCGGGGCCAACGTCCTGACTTTC. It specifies CASSPASGANVLTF. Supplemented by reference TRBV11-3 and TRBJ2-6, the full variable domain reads EAGVVQSPRYKIIEKKQPVAFWCNPISGHNTLYWYLQNLGQGPELLIRYENEEAVDDSQLPKDRFSAERLKGVDSTLKIQPAELGDSAVYLCASSPASGANVLTFGAGSRLTVL.

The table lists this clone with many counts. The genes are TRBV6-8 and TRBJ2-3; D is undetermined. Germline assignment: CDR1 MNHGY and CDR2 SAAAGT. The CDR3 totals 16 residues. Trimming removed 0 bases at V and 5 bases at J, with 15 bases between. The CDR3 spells CASSYSGIPTGDTQYF. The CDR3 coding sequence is TGTGCCAGCAGTTACTCGGGCATCCCCACGGGAGATACGCAGTATTTT.

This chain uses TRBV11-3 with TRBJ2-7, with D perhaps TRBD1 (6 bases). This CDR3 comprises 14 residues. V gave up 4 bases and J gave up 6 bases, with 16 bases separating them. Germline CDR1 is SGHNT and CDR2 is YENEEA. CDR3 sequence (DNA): TGTGCCAGCAGCTCCAATTCAGGGGTAGGCGAGCAGTACTTC. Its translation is CASSSNSGVGEQYF.

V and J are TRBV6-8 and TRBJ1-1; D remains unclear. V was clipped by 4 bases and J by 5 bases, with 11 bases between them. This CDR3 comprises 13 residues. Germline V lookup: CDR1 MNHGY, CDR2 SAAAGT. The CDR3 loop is CASSSHSPTEAFF. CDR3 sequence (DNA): TGTGCCAGCAGTTCCCACAGTCCAACTGAAGCTTTCTTT.

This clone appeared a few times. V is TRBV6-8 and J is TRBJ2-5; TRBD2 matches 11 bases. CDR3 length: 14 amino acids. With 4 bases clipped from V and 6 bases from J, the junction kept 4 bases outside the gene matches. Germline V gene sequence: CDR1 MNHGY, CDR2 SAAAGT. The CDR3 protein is CASSSLAGGQTQYF. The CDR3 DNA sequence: TGTGCCAGCAGTTCCCTAGCGGGGGGCCAGACCCAGTACTTC.

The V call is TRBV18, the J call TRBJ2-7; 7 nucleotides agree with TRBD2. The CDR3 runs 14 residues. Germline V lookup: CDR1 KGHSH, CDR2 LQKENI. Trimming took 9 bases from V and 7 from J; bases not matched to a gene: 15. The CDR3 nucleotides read TGTGCCAGTTCTCCCGCGGGAGCCGGTCGGGAGCAGTACTTC. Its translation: CASSPAGAGREQYF.

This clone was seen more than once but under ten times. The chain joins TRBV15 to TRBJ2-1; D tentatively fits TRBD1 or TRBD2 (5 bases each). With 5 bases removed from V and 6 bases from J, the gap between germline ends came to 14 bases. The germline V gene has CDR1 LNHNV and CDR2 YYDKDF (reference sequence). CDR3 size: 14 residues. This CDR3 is CATSPRGSVNEQFF. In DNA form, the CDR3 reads TGTGCCACCAGCCCGAGGGGTAGCGTCAATGAGCAGTTCTTC.

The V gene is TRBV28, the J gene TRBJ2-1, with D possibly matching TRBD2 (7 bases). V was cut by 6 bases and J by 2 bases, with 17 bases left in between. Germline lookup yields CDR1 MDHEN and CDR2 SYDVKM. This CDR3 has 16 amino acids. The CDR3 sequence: CASSLGGGFTYNEQFF. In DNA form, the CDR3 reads TGTGCCAGCAGCCTAGGGGGGGGATTCACCTACAATGAGCAGTTCTTC.

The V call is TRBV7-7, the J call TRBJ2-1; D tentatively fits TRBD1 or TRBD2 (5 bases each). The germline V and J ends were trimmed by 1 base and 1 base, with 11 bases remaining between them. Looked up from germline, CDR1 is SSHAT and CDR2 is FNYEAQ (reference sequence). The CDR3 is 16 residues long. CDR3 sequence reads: CASSLGGVESYNEQFF. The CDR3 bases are TGTGCCAGCAGCTTAGGAGGGGTAGAGTCCTACAATGAGCAGTTCTTC.

This CDR3 is CASSFGGVGTDTQYF. For the CDR3, the DNA is TGTGCCAGCAGTTTTGGGGGTGTCGGCACAGATACGCAGTATTTT. This chain uses TRBV9 with TRBJ2-3; the D call may be TRBD1 or TRBD2 (5 bases each). This CDR3 contains 15 residues. CDR1 and CDR2 from the germline V gene are SGDLS and YYNGEE. The V gene lost 5 bases and the J gene lost 1 base, with 14 bases spanning the gap.

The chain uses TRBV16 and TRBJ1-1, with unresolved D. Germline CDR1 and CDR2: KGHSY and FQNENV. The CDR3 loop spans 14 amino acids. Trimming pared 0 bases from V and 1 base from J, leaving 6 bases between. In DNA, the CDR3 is TGTGCCAGCAGCCAATCAAGAGGGAACACTGAAGCTTTCTTT. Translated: CASSQSRGNTEAFF.

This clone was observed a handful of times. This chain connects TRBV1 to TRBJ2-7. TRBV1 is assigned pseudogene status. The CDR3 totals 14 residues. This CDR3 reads CASSQGQGAYEQYF. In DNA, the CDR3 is TGCGCCAGCAGCCAAGGGCAGGGAGCCTACGAGCAGTACTTC.

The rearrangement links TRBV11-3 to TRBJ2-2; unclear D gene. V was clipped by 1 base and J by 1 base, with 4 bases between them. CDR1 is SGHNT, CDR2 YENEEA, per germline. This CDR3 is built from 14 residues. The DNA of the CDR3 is TGTGCCAGCAGCTTAGGTGGGAACACCGGGGAGCTGTTTTTT. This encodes CASSLGGNTGELFF.

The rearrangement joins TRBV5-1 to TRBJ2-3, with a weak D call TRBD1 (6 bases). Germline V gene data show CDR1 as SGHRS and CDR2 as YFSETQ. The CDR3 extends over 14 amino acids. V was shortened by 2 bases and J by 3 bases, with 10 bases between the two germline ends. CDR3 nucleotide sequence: TGCGCCAGCAGCTTACAGGGTCGGACAGATACGCAGTATTTT. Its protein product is CASSLQGRTDTQYF.

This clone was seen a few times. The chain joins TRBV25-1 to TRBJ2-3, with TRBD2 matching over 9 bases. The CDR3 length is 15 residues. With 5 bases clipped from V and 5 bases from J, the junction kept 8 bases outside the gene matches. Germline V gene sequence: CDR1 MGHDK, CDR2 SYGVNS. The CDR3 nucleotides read TGTGCCAGCAGTCCACGGGGGACTAGCTTAGATACGCAGTATTTT. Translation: CASSPRGTSLDTQYF. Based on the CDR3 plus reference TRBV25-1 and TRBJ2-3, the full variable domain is EADIYQTPRYLVIGTGKKITLECSQTMGHDKMYWYQQDPGMELHLIHYSYGVNSTEKGDLSSESTVSRIRTEHFPLTLESARPSHTSQYLCASSPRGTSLDTQYFGPGTRLTVL.

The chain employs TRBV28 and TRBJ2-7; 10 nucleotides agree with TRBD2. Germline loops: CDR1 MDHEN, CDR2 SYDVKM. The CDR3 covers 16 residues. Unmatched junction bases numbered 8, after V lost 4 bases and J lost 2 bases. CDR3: CASSSLTSGYAYEQYF. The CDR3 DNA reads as TGTGCCAGCAGTTCTCTGACTAGCGGGTACGCCTACGAGCAGTACTTC.

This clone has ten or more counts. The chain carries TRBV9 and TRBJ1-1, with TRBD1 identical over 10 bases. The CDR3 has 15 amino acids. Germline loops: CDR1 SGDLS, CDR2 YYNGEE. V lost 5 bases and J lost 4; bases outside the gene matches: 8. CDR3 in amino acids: CASSDPGQGGTEAFF. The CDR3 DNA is TGTGCCAGCAGTGATCCCGGACAGGGGGGCACTGAAGCTTTCTTT.